A single sample is the source of the 32 T cell receptor beta chains below, sequenced in a study of T cells in Graves' hyperthyroidism and ophthalmopathy. Using RNA transcripts as the source, TCR beta CDR3 regions were amplified. In the first-round RT-PCR of the TCR CDR3, the HTBI primer set was used. In TCRdb, the multiplex PCR reads were re-called with MiXCR into one record per CDR3 protein. The sample has about 640,000 distinct CDR3 sequences; around 21% are singletons. The sequenced material came from blood. Receptor source: a man aged 25 to 40 with Graves' ophthalmopathy.

This clonotype was observed at least ten times. The chain combines TRBV2 with TRBJ1-1; D not certain. The germline CDR1 and CDR2 sequences are SNHLY and FYNNEI. CDR3 length: 14 residues. V was clipped by 6 bases and J by 4 bases, with 15 bases between them. CDR3 DNA: TGTGCCAGCAGCGGGCCGACCCCCGGCACTGAAGCTTTCTTT. This translates into CASSGPTPGTEAFF.

This clonotype was observed a handful of times. The gene calls are TRBV13 and TRBJ2-3; D gene unclear. Germline V gives CDR1 PRHDT, CDR2 FYEKMQ (reference sequence). V lost 6 bases and J 0 bases, leaving 10 bases between the germline ends. This CDR3 region has 14 residues. The CDR3 sequence: CASRAASSTDTQYF. Here the CDR3 DNA reads TGTGCCAGCAGGGCAGCCTCTAGCACAGATACGCAGTATTTT.

The V and J genes are TRBV7-8 and TRBJ1-5, with TRBD1 matching 7 bases. Germline V gene sequence: CDR1 SGHVS, CDR2 FQNEAQ. V dropped 5 bases and J dropped 7; count of bases not matched to a gene: 8. The CDR3 has 14 amino acids. This CDR3 reads CASSPTRDSQPQHF. CDR3 nucleotides: TGTGCCAGCAGCCCCACCAGGGACAGCCAGCCCCAGCATTTT.

V is TRBV20-1 and J is TRBJ2-7; D may be TRBD1 (5 bases). The CDR3 is made up of 13 amino acids. The V gene lost 5 bases and the J gene lost 2 bases, with 13 bases spanning the gap. Germline-derived CDR1 and CDR2 are DFQATT and SNEGSKA (reference sequence). CDR3 DNA sequence: TGCAGTGCTCGTAAGGACACTACCTACGAGCAGTACTTC. Protein product: CSARKDTTYEQYF.

This clonotype was found a few times. The J gene is TRBJ1-4, the V gene TRBV4-1; 9 bases are shared with TRBD1. Per the germline V gene, CDR1 is MGHRA and CDR2 is YSYEKL. The CDR3 length is 15 residues. V trimming: 2 bases; J trimming: 7 bases; junction bases outside the gene matches: 5. In DNA, the CDR3 is TGCGCCAGCAGCCAAAGCGGGACAGGGCGTGAAAAACTGTTTTTT. It is translated as CASSQSGTGREKLFF.

This clonotype was counted between two and nine times. This chain joins TRBV20-1 and TRBJ1-5, with a possible D match to TRBD1 (6 bases). The germline V and J ends were trimmed by 0 bases and 3 bases, with 12 bases remaining between them. Germline lookup yields CDR1 DFQATT and CDR2 SNEGSKA (reference sequence). CDR3 length equals 15 residues. The CDR3: CSARDLGTINQPQHF. In DNA, the CDR3 is TGCAGTGCTAGAGATCTGGGGACAATCAATCAGCCCCAGCATTTT.

This clonotype was observed many times. This chain connects TRBV30 to TRBJ2-2, with D unresolved. Germline CDR1 is GTSNPN and CDR2 is SVGIG (reference sequence). This CDR3 spans 13 amino acids. V was trimmed by 3 bases and J by 0 bases, leaving 5 bases between them. The CDR3 spells CAWRTPNTGELFF. In nucleotides, the CDR3 is TGTGCCTGGAGAACCCCGAACACCGGGGAGCTGTTTTTT. The full variable domain, its missing parts supplied by reference TRBV30 and TRBJ2-2, is SQTIHQWPATLVQPVGSPLSLECTVEGTSNPNLYWYRQAAGRGLQLLFYSVGIGQISSEVPQNLSASRPQDRQFILSSKKLLLSDSGFYLCAWRTPNTGELFFGEGSRLTVL.

V usage is TRBV10-1 and J usage is TRBJ1-2; tentative D call: TRBD1 (5 bases). Germline lookup yields CDR1 WNHNN and CDR2 SYGVQD (reference sequence). This CDR3 is 11 amino acids long. V was trimmed by 11 bases and J by 3 bases, leaving 10 bases between them. The CDR3 reads CAPAGDYGYTF. The CDR3 coding sequence is TGCGCCCCGGCGGGGGACTATGGCTACACCTTC.

V gene TRBV20-1 combines with J gene TRBJ2-7; TRBD2 agrees at 7 bases. The CDR3 spans 15 residues. V lost 0 bases and J lost 5; bases outside the gene matches: 10. The germline CDR1 and CDR2 sequences are DFQATT and SNEGSKA (reference sequence). The CDR3 is CSARDKGGRGDEQYF. The CDR3, as DNA: TGCAGTGCTAGAGATAAGGGCGGGAGAGGTGACGAGCAGTACTTC.

V is TRBV27 and J is TRBJ2-7; 8 nucleotides align to TRBD2. V was pared by 8 bases and J by 2 bases, with 8 bases of the junction left unmatched. Germline assignment: CDR1 MNHEY and CDR2 SMNVEV (reference sequence). The CDR3 spans 14 residues. The CDR3, as DNA: TGTGCCAGCGCGCTAGCGGGTGATACCTACGAGCAGTACTTC. This sequence encodes CASALAGDTYEQYF.

In this sample, this clonotype turned up a few times. This chain uses TRBV6-2 or TRBV6-3 with TRBJ1-1; TRBD1 might be the D (6 bases). The CDR3 is 13 residues long. CDR1 is MNHEY, CDR2 SVGEGT, per germline. Trimming took off 4 bases at V and 2 bases at J, with 8 bases between the two ends. The CDR3 is CASSWTDNTEAFF. In DNA, the CDR3 is TGTGCCAGCAGTTGGACAGACAACACTGAAGCTTTCTTT.

This clonotype has more than one count but fewer than ten. The chain has TRBV13 and TRBJ1-4; perhaps TRBD1 as D (6 bases). This CDR3 region has 15 residues. Germline CDR1 reads PRHDT; CDR2 reads FYEKMQ (reference sequence). Trimming stripped 5 bases from V and 8 bases from J, with 18 bases between. This CDR3 reads CASSDRQVKGEKLFF. CDR3 nucleotides: TGTGCCAGCAGCGACCGACAGGTTAAAGGAGAAAAACTGTTTTTT.

This clonotype was observed a few times. J is TRBJ1-1 and V is TRBV19, with D uncertain. V was pared by 5 bases and J by 0 bases, with 7 bases between. This CDR3 region has 13 residues. Germline-derived CDR1 and CDR2 are LNHDA and SQIVND (reference sequence). CDR3: CASSAAMNTEAFF. CDR3 sequence (DNA): TGTGCCAGTAGTGCGGCAATGAACACTGAAGCTTTCTTT.

The sample holds a few counts of this clonotype. The chain is built from TRBV6-1 and TRBJ2-3; 12 nucleotides line up with TRBD2. J lost 3 bases, V lost 3 bases, and 10 bases had no gene match. CDR3 length equals 18 residues. Per germline, CDR1 MNHNS and CDR2 SASEGT. The chain's CDR3 is CASSDLASGRAGTDTQYF. Here the CDR3 DNA reads TGTGCCAGCAGTGACCTGGCTAGCGGGAGGGCCGGAACAGATACGCAGTATTTT.

DNA of the CDR3: TGTGCCACTTCTAGGGGGGCCCTTAATCAGCCCCAGCATTTT. It encodes CATSRGALNQPQHF. This chain uses TRBV27 with TRBJ1-5, with D maybe TRBD1 (6 bases). The CDR3 spans 14 residues. Between the trimmed V and J ends, which lost 10 bases and 4 bases, there was a span of 17 bases. The V gene's germline CDR1 is MNHEY and CDR2 SMNVEV (reference sequence).

This clonotype was seen a few times. This sequence joins TRBV20-1 and TRBJ1-5, with 10 bases aligning to TRBD1. The CDR3 is 14 residues long. Per the germline V gene, CDR1 is DFQATT and CDR2 is SNEGSKA (reference sequence). V dropped 3 bases and J dropped 3; count of bases not matched to a gene: 2. Here the CDR3 DNA reads TGCAGTGCTAGGGACAGGGGGGTCAATCAGCCCCAGCATTTT. It encodes CSARDRGVNQPQHF.

This chain connects TRBV28 to TRBJ1-6; a weak D match, TRBD1 (6 bases). The CDR3 runs to 17 residues. Germline lookup yields CDR1 MDHEN and CDR2 SYDVKM. V lost 1 base, J lost 0 bases, and 10 bases lay in between. CDR3 coding DNA: TGTGCCAGCAGTTTATCAGGCAGGGGCTCCTATAATTCACCCCTCCACTTT. Translation gives CASSLSGRGSYNSPLHF.

The chain has TRBV7-9 and TRBJ2-2, with D perhaps being TRBD1 or TRBD2 (6 bases each). The CDR3 consists of 14 residues. Germline lookup yields CDR1 SEHNR and CDR2 FQNEAQ (reference sequence). The V end lost 5 bases, the J end lost 6 bases, and 13 bases lay between the germline ends. The CDR3 DNA sequence: TGTGCCAGCAGCCAGTCGGGGGCGGCCGGGGAGCTGTTTTTT. Protein product: CASSQSGAAGELFF.

In DNA, the CDR3 is TGTGCCACCAGCAGAGATCGGCAGAACACCGGGGAGCTGTTTTTT. Its translation: CATSRDRQNTGELFF. This chain joins TRBV15 and TRBJ2-2; no reliable D call. CDR1 and CDR2 (germline): LNHNV, YYDKDF (reference sequence). V gave up 0 bases and J gave up 1 base, with 6 bases separating them. The CDR3 extends over 15 amino acids.

The chain employs TRBV6-1 and TRBJ2-1, with D possibly matching TRBD1 (5 bases). The length of the CDR3 is 16 residues. The germline V gene encodes CDR1 MNHNS and CDR2 SASEGT. Trimming shortened V by 6 bases and J by 4 bases, and 19 bases separated the two germline ends. The CDR3 bases are TGTGCCAGCAGGCCCAGGGTGGCCCACGGGTACAATGAGCAGTTCTTC. It translates to CASRPRVAHGYNEQFF.

This clonotype was counted at least ten times. This chain joins TRBV28 and TRBJ2-2; D gene unclear. This CDR3 has 13 amino acids. Germline CDR1 MDHEN, CDR2 SYDVKM. Trimming shortened V by 6 bases and J by 7 bases, and 12 bases separated the two germline ends. The CDR3: CASSSGVIGELFF. CDR3 nucleotide sequence: TGTGCCAGCAGCTCTGGTGTTATCGGGGAGCTGTTTTTT.

This clonotype was recorded many times. V is TRBV3-1 and J is TRBJ2-1; 7 positions match TRBD1. Germline values: CDR1 LGHDT, CDR2 YNNKEL (reference sequence). The J segment lost 6 bases and the V segment lost 4 bases, leaving 6 bases of the junction unmatched. This CDR3 region has 14 residues. This chain's CDR3 is CASSPDRDVNEQFF. The CDR3, as DNA: TGTGCCAGCAGCCCCGACAGGGACGTCAATGAGCAGTTCTTC.

This clonotype came up a few times. The chain employs TRBV6-1 and TRBJ1-5, with 12 bases aligning to TRBD1. Germline V gene lookup returns CDR1 MNHNS and CDR2 SASEGT. The junction had 5 bases not matched to a gene; V was cut back by 4 bases and J by 4 bases. This CDR3 is 16 amino acids long. DNA of the CDR3: TGTGCCAGCAGTGGGGACAGGGGGCCACAAAATCAGCCCCAGCATTTT. This sequence encodes CASSGDRGPQNQPQHF.

This clonotype turned up a few times. The chain couples TRBV6-9 to TRBJ2-7; D may correspond to TRBD1 or TRBD2 (5 bases each). The CDR3 is made up of 15 amino acids. V gave up 3 bases and J gave up 0 bases, with 12 bases separating them. Germline CDR1 and CDR2: MNHGY and SVAAGI. The CDR3 loop reads CASSYEGPSSYEQYF. The CDR3 DNA sequence: TGTGCCAGCAGTTACGAGGGACCGAGCTCCTACGAGCAGTACTTC.

The chain employs TRBV19 and TRBJ2-7, with TRBD2 identical over 10 bases. The J segment lost 0 bases and the V segment lost 3 bases, leaving 8 bases of the junction unmatched. CDR3 size: 17 residues. In germline, CDR1 is LNHDA, CDR2 SQIVND (reference sequence). CDR3 sequence (DNA): TGTGCCAGTAGTATCGGGGCTAGCGGGGGAAGCTCCTACGAGCAGTACTTC. It yields the protein CASSIGASGGSSYEQYF.

The table lists this clonotype with a few counts. The chain combines TRBV2 with TRBJ2-4; TRBD1 might be the D (5 bases). The CDR3 has 17 residues. Germline V gene sequence: CDR1 SNHLY, CDR2 FYNNEI. The ends were cut back, 1 base at V and 0 bases at J, with 13 bases in the middle. CDR3 sequence: CASSEEGPLLAKNIQYF. The CDR3 region has the DNA TGTGCCAGCAGTGAAGAGGGGCCTTTACTAGCCAAAAACATTCAGTACTTC.

This clonotype was found a few times. This chain joins TRBV6-2 or TRBV6-3 and TRBJ2-5, with D possibly matching TRBD2 (7 bases). The CDR3 loop spans 12 amino acids. Germline CDR1 and CDR2: MNHEY and SVGEGT. The V end lost 7 bases, the J end lost 5 bases, and 11 bases lay between the germline ends. Here the CDR3 DNA reads TGTGCCAGCAAGGGGGAGGGGGAGACCCAGTACTTC. Translated, it gives CASKGEGETQYF.

The V gene is TRBV2, the J gene TRBJ2-7; possibly TRBD1 or TRBD2 for D (5 bases each). CDR3 length: 15 amino acids. Trimming pared 3 bases from V and 2 bases from J, leaving 14 bases between. The germline CDR1 and CDR2 sequences are SNHLY and FYNNEI. The CDR3 protein is CASSDFWDEAYEQYF. The CDR3, as DNA: TGTGCCAGCAGTGATTTCTGGGACGAGGCCTACGAGCAGTACTTC.

The chain employs TRBV7-2 and TRBJ2-1; D may be TRBD1 (5 bases). CDR3 length equals 15 residues. Looked up from germline, CDR1 is SGHTA and CDR2 is FQGNSA. V was clipped by 2 bases and J by 5 bases, with 13 bases between them. The CDR3 nucleotides read TGTGCCAGCAGCTTACAAATGCAAGGGGACAATGAGCAGTTCTTC. Protein: CASSLQMQGDNEQFF. The full variable domain, its missing parts supplied by reference TRBV7-2 and TRBJ2-1, is GAGVSQSPSNKVTEKGKDVELRCDPISGHTALYWYRQSLGQGLEFLIYFQGNSAPDKSGLPSDRFSAERTGGSVSTLTIQRTQQEDSAVYLCASSLQMQGDNEQFFGPGTRLTVL.

V and J are TRBV7-8 and TRBJ1-6, with D unresolved. This CDR3 spans 14 amino acids. Germline-derived CDR1 and CDR2 are SGHVS and FQNEAQ. V shed 0 bases and J shed 14 bases, with 14 bases lying between them. Here the CDR3 DNA reads TGTGCCAGCAGCTTAGCCCATGGGGTTACGGCCCTCCACTTT. Translation gives CASSLAHGVTALHF.

Comment on this clonotype: A much larger clone sits a single nucleotide away, making a read error possible. This rearrangement joins TRBV5-1 to TRBJ2-7; tentative D call: TRBD2 (6 bases). This CDR3 is 17 amino acids long. Germline CDR1 and CDR2: SGHRS and YFSETQ. V was cut by 0 bases and J by 4 bases, with 20 bases left in between. CDR3 sequence (DNA): TGCGCCAGCAGCTTGGTTCTAGCGACAGAAGTAGGGTACGAGCAGTACTTC. Amino acid sequence: CASSLVLATEVGYEQYF. Drawing the rest from reference TRBV5-1 and TRBJ2-7, the complete variable domain is KAGVTQTPRYLIKTRGQQVTLSCSPISGHRSVSWYQQTPGQGLQFLFEYFSETQRNKGNFPGRFSGRQFSNSRSEMNVSTLELGDSALYLCASSLVLATEVGYEQYFGPGTRLTVT.

This clonotype was detected ten times or more. V and J are TRBV12-3 or TRBV12-4 and TRBJ2-1, with TRBD2 identical over 8 bases. Trimming cost V 1 base and J 4 bases; bases outside gene matches: 6. CDR3 length: 16 residues. This chain's CDR3 is CASSLEGLEGYNEQFF. The CDR3 DNA is TGTGCCAGCAGTTTAGAGGGACTAGAAGGTTACAATGAGCAGTTCTTC.